The 20 T cell receptor beta chains presented below share a single source sample, sequenced in a study of OX40 agonist ivuxolimab in advanced cancers. Library preparation employed the immunoSEQ multiplex PCR assay. The table was pulled from immuneACCESS by TCRdb, which kept in-frame rearrangements only. Such tables lose some clones; where checked, under half of the loss comes from unresolved V genes, and the rest has no known cause. Here the sample has about 23,000 clones; around 79% occur a single time. The ten largest clones capture more than 15% of the sample. The sample in question was CD4+ or CD8+ T cells sorted from blood, obtained in a trial of the OX40 agonist ivuxolimab. All receptors come from an adult with an advanced solid tumor such as melanoma, head and neck, liver or kidney cancer.

The rearrangement uses TRBV7-6 and TRBJ1-6; possible D gene TRBD1, 5 bases. The CDR3 totals 15 residues. The ends were cut back, 1 base at V and 7 bases at J, with 11 bases in the middle. The germline gives CDR1 SGHVS, CDR2 FNYEAQ. Written as DNA, the CDR3 is TGTGCCAGCAGCTTAGTGGCAGGGCAAAATTCACCCCTCCACTTT. This translates into CASSLVAGQNSPLHF.

The sample holds one count of this clone. An end of the junction does not agree with germline; a read error may underlie this. Written as DNA, the CDR3 is TGTGCCAGCAACAGCGTGGGACGGGGAAGGGCGAACCGGGGAGCTGTTTTT. Its translation: CASNSVGRGRANRGAVF. The chain employs TRBV5-6 and TRBJ2-2; the D gene could be TRBD1 or TRBD2 (5 bases each). This CDR3 spans 17 amino acids. Germline values: CDR1 SGHDT, CDR2 YYEEEE.

This sequence joins TRBV7-2 and TRBJ2-3; no definite D call. V was cut by 0 bases and J by 2 bases, with 9 bases left in between. Germline CDR1 is SGHTA and CDR2 is FQGNSA. The CDR3 extends over 15 amino acids. CDR3 sequence (DNA): TGTGCCAGCAGCTTAGCGAATACACTCACAGATACGCAGTATTTT. Its protein product is CASSLANTLTDTQYF.

The V and J genes are TRBV14 and TRBJ2-1, with D maybe TRBD2 (6 bases). V lost 5 bases and J lost 5, with 16 bases in between. CDR1 is SGHDN, CDR2 FVKESK, per germline. This CDR3 is 15 amino acids long. Here the CDR3 reads CASSFAGGGHNEQFF. The CDR3 nucleotides are TGTGCCAGCAGCTTCGCCGGGGGTGGCCACAATGAGCAGTTCTTC.

The chain links TRBV4-1 to TRBJ2-7; perhaps TRBD2 as D (5 bases). CDR1 is MGHRA and CDR2 is YSYEKL in the germline V gene. CDR3 length: 14 residues. V shed 1 base and J shed 3 bases, with 10 bases lying between them. The CDR3 protein is CASSQGLALYEQYF. In DNA form, the CDR3 reads TGCGCCAGCAGCCAAGGGCTAGCACTCTACGAGCAGTACTTC.

The V gene is TRBV5-1, the J gene TRBJ2-1, with 7 bases matching TRBD2. J lost 4 bases, V lost 4 bases, and 8 bases had no gene match. The CDR3 loop spans 15 amino acids. From germline, CDR1 is SGHRS and CDR2 YFSETQ. The CDR3: CASSPSGVEYNEQFF. The CDR3 nucleotides read TGCGCCAGCAGCCCTAGCGGTGTTGAGTACAATGAGCAGTTCTTC.

Points on this clone: One end of the junction fails to match germline, which may point to a read error. This rearrangement joins TRBV5-3 to TRBJ2-2; D uncertain. TRBV5-3 is designated an ORF whose function remains uncertain. The CDR3 consists of 10 residues. The CDR3 region is CARSSTRLAF. The CDR3 DNA sequence: TGTGCCAGAAGCTCGACCCGCCTTGCCTTT.

This chain links TRBV5-4 with TRBJ1-1; D is unresolved. The V and J ends lost 4 bases and 8 bases respectively, with 12 bases between them. CDR1 and CDR2 (germline): SGHNT, YYREEE (reference sequence). The CDR3 extends over 12 amino acids. The CDR3 sequence is CASSLDGVEAFF. The CDR3 DNA sequence: TGTGCCAGCAGCCTAGACGGTGTGGAAGCTTTCTTT. Full variable domain (outside the CDR3, taken from reference TRBV5-4 and TRBJ1-1): ETGVTQSPTHLIKTRGQQVTLRCSSQSGHNTVSWYQQALGQGPQFIFQYYREEENGRGNFPPRFSGLQFPNYSSELNVNALELDDSALYLCASSLDGVEAFFGQGTRLTVV.

This sequence joins TRBV5-6 and TRBJ1-2, with TRBD1 identical over 11 bases. J lost 0 bases, V lost 4 bases, and 5 bases had no gene match. The germline V gene encodes CDR1 SGHDT and CDR2 YYEEEE. The CDR3 is made up of 16 amino acids. The CDR3 nucleotides are TGTGCCAGCAGCAAGGACAGGGGGCGAACTAACTATGGCTACACCTTC. As protein: CASSKDRGRTNYGYTF. The full variable domain, in which reference TRBV5-6 and TRBJ1-2 provide the parts outside the CDR3, is DAGVTQSPTHLIKTRGQQVTLRCSPKSGHDTVSWYQQALGQGPQFIFQYYEEEERQRGNFPDRFSGHQFPNYSSELNVNALLLGDSALYLCASSKDRGRTNYGYTFGSGTRLTVV.

This chain uses TRBV19 with TRBJ2-2; 9 bases are shared with TRBD2. CDR1 is LNHDA, CDR2 SQIVND, per germline (reference sequence). The CDR3 runs to 16 residues. V dropped 9 bases and J dropped 3; count of bases not matched to a gene: 11. The CDR3 protein is CASTQTSGVDTGELFF. The CDR3 DNA reads TGTGCCAGCACCCAGACTAGCGGCGTCGACACCGGGGAGCTGTTTTTT.

This clone turned up a few times. This rearrangement joins TRBV5-4 to TRBJ2-7, with 13 positions matching TRBD2. The length of the CDR3 is 14 residues. Germline CDR1 reads SGHNT; CDR2 reads YYREEE (reference sequence). The J segment lost 2 bases and the V segment lost 4 bases, leaving 0 bases of the junction unmatched. The CDR3 sequence: CASSGTSGTYEQYF. DNA of the CDR3: TGTGCCAGCAGCGGGACTAGCGGGACCTACGAGCAGTACTTC.

This clone was recorded at least ten times. The rearrangement uses TRBV29-1 and TRBJ2-5; TRBD1 might be the D (6 bases). Germline CDR1 and CDR2: SQVTM and ANQGSEA. The ends were cut back, 0 bases at V and 2 bases at J, with 13 bases in the middle. The CDR3 covers 15 residues. The CDR3 reads CSVEEGAGRQETQYF. The CDR3 DNA reads TGCAGCGTTGAAGAGGGGGCAGGCCGACAAGAGACCCAGTACTTC.

The rearrangement joins TRBV19 to TRBJ2-3; TRBD2 might be the D (6 bases). CDR1 is LNHDA and CDR2 is SQIVND in the germline V gene (reference sequence). The CDR3 covers 15 residues. V lost 2 bases to trimming and J lost 0 bases, with 9 bases between them. Here the CDR3 DNA reads TGTGCCAGTAGTATAAGAGGGACTAGCACAGATACGCAGTATTTT. This codes for CASSIRGTSTDTQYF.

Only a few counts were recorded for this clone. The chain has TRBV6-5 and TRBJ1-1; tentatively, D is TRBD1 (5 bases). There are 14 residues in the CDR3. V was pared by 2 bases and J by 5 bases, with 12 bases between. Germline CDR1 and CDR2: MNHEY and SVGAGI. The CDR3 protein is CASSYGGIGTEAFF. The DNA for the CDR3 is TGTGCCAGCAGTTACGGGGGAATCGGAACTGAAGCTTTCTTT.

J is TRBJ2-5 and V is TRBV11-2; 7 bases match TRBD1. The V gene end was trimmed by 6 bases and the J gene end by 5 bases; junction bases not matched to a gene: 9. The germline V gene encodes CDR1 SGHAT and CDR2 FQNNGV. CDR3 size: 14 residues. The CDR3 region is CASRMTGYSETQYF. The CDR3 nucleotides are TGTGCCAGCAGGATGACAGGGTATTCGGAGACCCAGTACTTC.

The V gene is TRBV7-6, the J gene TRBJ1-4, with D perhaps TRBD1 (5 bases). CDR3 size: 16 residues. Germline values: CDR1 SGHVS, CDR2 FNYEAQ. The V gene lost 5 bases and the J gene lost 5 bases, with 18 bases spanning the gap. CDR3 loop: CASSRNARGTNEKLFF. The CDR3 DNA reads as TGTGCCAGCAGCCGTAACGCAAGAGGGACCAATGAAAAACTGTTTTTT.

V usage is TRBV6-6 and J usage is TRBJ2-1; 8 positions match TRBD1. V trimming: 4 bases; J trimming: 0 bases; junction bases outside the gene matches: 2. This CDR3 has 15 residues. Looked up from germline, CDR1 is MNHNY and CDR2 is SVGAGI (reference sequence). CDR3 region: CASSSGQGSYNEQFF. CDR3 DNA: TGTGCCAGCAGTTCCGGACAGGGCTCCTACAATGAGCAGTTCTTC.

The V call is TRBV6-5, the J call TRBJ1-1; D not resolved. Germline V gives CDR1 MNHEY, CDR2 SVGAGI. V gave up 3 bases and J gave up 12 bases, with 11 bases separating them. This CDR3 has 11 residues. CDR3 coding DNA: TGTGCCAGCAGTTATGCTGAACGGTCTTTCTTT. Translated, it gives CASSYAERSFF.

This clone was detected only once. This chain uses TRBV5-1 with TRBJ2-5, with D perhaps TRBD1 or TRBD2 (6 bases each). Trimming took 3 bases from V and 6 from J, leaving 15 bases between them. The CDR3 loop spans 14 amino acids. The germline V gene encodes CDR1 SGHRS and CDR2 YFSETQ. The CDR3 is CASSSGQGRKTQYF. DNA of the CDR3: TGCGCCAGCAGCTCGGGACAAGGGAGGAAGACCCAGTACTTC.

The CDR3 here is CASSLSGGANVLTF. The CDR3 coding sequence is TGTGCCAGCAGCTTGAGCGGCGGGGCCAACGTCCTGACTTTC. The chain recombines TRBV5-4 with TRBJ2-6; D possibly corresponds to TRBD2 (5 bases). The ends were cut back, 1 base at V and 4 bases at J, with 6 bases in the middle. Germline CDR1 is SGHNT and CDR2 is YYREEE (reference sequence). The CDR3 extends over 14 amino acids.